Following are 4 T cell receptor beta chains from one sample sequenced in a study of Graves' ophthalmopathy and Graves' hyperthyroidism. RNA transcripts provided the template for amplifying TCR beta CDR3 regions. First-round RT-PCR relied on HTBI primers, and a second-round multiplex PCR came next. Each CDR3 protein is one row after TCRdb ran MiXCR on the multiplex PCR reads. The sample records about 1.1 million distinct CDR3 sequences, about 36% being singletons. The specimen was peripheral blood or thyroid tissue (not recorded which). All receptors derive from an adult man with Graves' hyperthyroidism.

At least ten counts were recorded for this clonotype. CDR3 in DNA: TGTGCCAGCAGTCCACTAGTTTCCGGGGAGCTGTTTTTT. Its protein is CASSPLVSGELFF. V gene TRBV6-5 combines with J gene TRBJ2-2, with D possibly matching TRBD2 (5 bases). V dropped 5 bases and J dropped 6 bases, with 10 bases sitting between them. Germline CDR1 reads MNHEY; CDR2 reads SVGAGI. The CDR3 runs to 13 residues.

The CDR3 nucleotides are TGTGCCAGCAGCTTGGGACAGATCGCCAATGAGCAGTTCTTC. It encodes CASSLGQIANEQFF. The V call is TRBV7-9, the J call TRBJ2-1; 7 bases agree with TRBD1. CDR1 is SEHNR, CDR2 FQNEAQ, per germline (reference sequence). V lost 3 bases to trimming and J lost 6 bases; unmatched junction nucleotides: 5. The CDR3 runs 14 residues.

This clonotype was counted once. The chain links TRBV29-1 to TRBJ2-6; 8 nucleotides match TRBD1. The CDR3 runs to 17 residues. Trimming at V came to 6 bases and at J to 0 bases, leaving 10 bases not matched to a gene. CDR1 and CDR2 (germline): SQVTM, ANQGSEA. CDR3 in amino acids: CSVGDRGTASGANVLTF. CDR3 sequence (DNA): TGCAGCGTAGGTGACAGGGGAACAGCCTCTGGGGCCAACGTCCTGACTTTC.

The chain combines TRBV7-4 with TRBJ1-2; D is possibly TRBD1 (6 bases). Trimming cost V 8 bases and J 9 bases, with 16 bases left between them. The length of the CDR3 is 12 residues. Germline loops: CDR1 SGHVT, CDR2 SQSDAQ. The CDR3, as DNA: TGTGCCAGCCCGGAGGGGGGTCTCCGCTACACCTTC. Its protein product is CASPEGGLRYTF.